The 28 T cell receptor beta chains given below trace back to one sample, sequenced in a study of cytomegalovirus exposure and HLA in healthy donors. Researchers ran the PCR with 60 Vbeta and 13 Jbeta primers. The repertoire was sequenced with immunoSEQ multiplex PCR; TCRdb's copy has only in-frame clones and lacks some. The profile shows about 150,000 clones, about four fifths of them singletons. Sequenced sample: PBMCs. All receptors come from a human donor in good health.

The chain's CDR3 is CASSEAWRATVSDYEQYF. CDR3 DNA sequence: TGTGCCAGCAGTGAAGCGTGGAGGGCGACCGTCAGTGACTACGAGCAGTACTTC. This chain uses TRBV6-1 with TRBJ2-7; D may be TRBD2 (6 bases). The germline V gene has CDR1 MNHNS and CDR2 SASEGT. The CDR3 sequence is 18 residues long. Deletions cut 0 bases from V and 3 bases from J, with 21 bases between.

The V call is TRBV2, the J call TRBJ2-1; 8 bases match TRBD2. The trim removed 6 bases at V and 2 bases at J, leaving 3 bases unmatched. Germline CDR1 is SNHLY and CDR2 is FYNNEI. The CDR3 contains 14 residues. CDR3 nucleotide sequence: TGTGCCAGCAGGATAGCGGGGACCTACAATGAGCAGTTCTTC. It encodes CASRIAGTYNEQFF. Drawing the rest from reference TRBV2 and TRBJ2-1, the complete variable domain is EPEVTQTPSHQVTQMGQEVILRCVPISNHLYFYWYRQILGQKVEFLVSFYNNEISEKSEIFDDQFSVERPDGSNFTLKIRSTKLEDSAMYFCASRIAGTYNEQFFGPGTRLTVL.

This clone was recorded once. This chain joins TRBV29-1 and TRBJ2-3, with 12 bases lining up with TRBD1. The CDR3 loop spans 15 amino acids. Germline V gives CDR1 SQVTM, CDR2 ANQGSEA. V lost 7 bases, J lost 4 bases, and 9 bases stayed unmatched. The CDR3, as DNA: TGCAGCGCCTCTCGTGGGACAGGGGGCCCAGATACGCAGTATTTT. Encoded protein: CSASRGTGGPDTQYF.

The V and J genes are TRBV5-1 and TRBJ2-1, with unresolved D. Looked up from germline, CDR1 is SGHRS and CDR2 is YFSETQ. Trimming took 4 bases from V and 9 from J, leaving 8 bases between them. The CDR3 is made up of 11 amino acids. CDR3 bases: TGCGCCAGCAGCCTTCAGGCTGAGCAGTTCTTC. This encodes CASSLQAEQFF.

This chain links TRBV11-3 with TRBJ1-2; no clear D. V was cut by 5 bases and J by 0 bases, with 10 bases left in between. The CDR3 sequence is 14 residues long. Germline V gene sequence: CDR1 SGHNT, CDR2 YENEEA. The CDR3 nucleotides are TGTGCCAGCAGCCCCACGCGTACTAACTATGGCTACACCTTC. It translates to CASSPTRTNYGYTF.

V and J are TRBV5-1 and TRBJ2-7, with no clear D. The V gene lost 4 bases and the J gene lost 6 bases, with 11 bases spanning the gap. Looked up from germline, CDR1 is SGHRS and CDR2 is YFSETQ. This CDR3 has 12 residues. CDR3 region: CASSPVPGEQYF. The CDR3 DNA is TGCGCCAGCAGCCCCGTCCCCGGCGAGCAGTACTTC.

This clone was detected only once. This chain uses TRBV6-1 with TRBJ2-7, with D possibly TRBD2 on 5 matching bases. With 10 bases removed from V and 3 bases from J, the gap between germline ends came to 16 bases. Germline lookup yields CDR1 MNHNS and CDR2 SASEGT. The CDR3 loop spans 13 amino acids. CDR3 bases: TGTGCCACGCTAGTTACCGCGGGCTACGAGCAGTACTTC. Amino acids: CATLVTAGYEQYF.

The chain joins TRBV28 to TRBJ1-1; a possible D gene is TRBD1 (5 bases). Trimming stripped 6 bases from V and 3 bases from J, with 11 bases between. This CDR3 is 13 amino acids long. Per germline, CDR1 MDHEN and CDR2 SYDVKM. The chain's CDR3 is CASRRQWHTEAFF. The DNA of the CDR3 is TGTGCCAGCAGAAGACAGTGGCACACTGAAGCTTTCTTT.

The chain links TRBV5-4 to TRBJ1-2; D is perhaps TRBD1 (6 bases). The CDR3 runs to 17 residues. V dropped 2 bases and J dropped 8 bases, with 25 bases sitting between them. CDR1 SGHNT and CDR2 YYREEE come from the germline V gene (reference sequence). CDR3 bases: TGTGCCAGCAGCTTCGGTCCCGCGGGGGGCAGTGGAAACGGCTACACCTTC. This gives the protein CASSFGPAGGSGNGYTF.

The chain recombines TRBV19 with TRBJ1-4; 8 bases fit TRBD1. Germline values: CDR1 LNHDA, CDR2 SQIVND (reference sequence). V trimming: 3 bases; J trimming: 4 bases; junction bases outside the gene matches: 13. This CDR3 comprises 18 residues. CDR3 amino acids: CASSIRGRQGRGNEKLFF. Written as DNA, the CDR3 is TGTGCCAGTAGTATTCGGGGGCGACAGGGGCGCGGTAATGAAAAACTGTTTTTT.

Notes on this clone: One end of the junction varies from germline; a read error may be responsible. The chain carries TRBV7-9 and TRBJ2-1, with 11 bases aligning to TRBD1. The V gene's germline CDR1 is SEHNR and CDR2 FQNEAQ (reference sequence). The CDR3 runs to 16 residues. The CDR3 sequence: CSSSSWTGGFHDEQFF. CDR3 sequence (DNA): TGTTCCAGCAGCTCCTGGACAGGGGGCTTTCACGATGAGCAGTTCTTC.

The chain couples TRBV11-2 to TRBJ2-1; D unclear. The CDR3 sequence is 12 residues long. V dropped 5 bases and J dropped 9 bases, with 11 bases sitting between them. Germline-derived CDR1 and CDR2 are SGHAT and FQNNGV. CDR3 sequence (DNA): TGTGCCAGCAGCGCTTACTCGGGTGAGCAGTTCTTC. The encoded protein is CASSAYSGEQFF.

This rearrangement joins TRBV28 to TRBJ2-4; D possibly corresponds to TRBD2 (6 bases). Germline CDR1 MDHEN, CDR2 SYDVKM. V was cut by 2 bases and J by 12 bases, with 14 bases left in between. The CDR3 contains 13 residues. CDR3 nucleotide sequence: TGTGCCAGCAGTTTAGCGATCGGGGGAAATCAGTACTTC. This translates into CASSLAIGGNQYF.

The rearrangement joins TRBV25-1 to TRBJ1-1; 8 positions agree with TRBD1. J gave up 5 bases and V 2 bases, and 7 bases lay outside the gene matches. The germline V gene has CDR1 MGHDK and CDR2 SYGVNS. The CDR3 spans 15 residues. The CDR3: CASSEHAGGWTEAFF. The CDR3 bases are TGTGCCAGCAGTGAACACGCAGGGGGCTGGACTGAAGCTTTCTTT.

The CDR3 protein is CASIAGGGELFF. The CDR3 bases are TGTGCCAGTATAGCAGGAGGCGGGGAGCTGTTTTTT. The chain has TRBV19 and TRBJ2-2, with D possibly matching TRBD2 (5 bases). Germline V gene data show CDR1 as LNHDA and CDR2 as SQIVND (reference sequence). V gave up 7 bases and J gave up 7 bases, with 10 bases separating them. The CDR3 consists of 12 residues.

The rearrangement joins TRBV5-4 to TRBJ2-1; a weak D match, TRBD2 (6 bases). V gave up 2 bases and J gave up 5 bases, with 14 bases separating them. Germline loops: CDR1 SGHNT, CDR2 YYREEE (reference sequence). The CDR3 length is 15 residues. CDR3 loop: CASSFGGLRDNEQFF. As DNA, the CDR3 is TGTGCCAGCAGCTTCGGCGGACTAAGGGACAATGAGCAGTTCTTC.

This sequence joins TRBV7-2 and TRBJ2-1, with 10 nucleotides matching TRBD2. The germline V gene encodes CDR1 SGHTA and CDR2 FQGNSA. The CDR3 contains 17 residues. Trimming removed 1 base from V and 9 bases from J; junction bases left unmatched: 12. The DNA of the CDR3 is TGTGCCAGCAGCTTAGGGAGCGGGAGGGCCGGATTTACTGAGCAGTTCTTC. Translation: CASSLGSGRAGFTEQFF.

V and J are TRBV5-1 and TRBJ2-4; weak D call: TRBD2 (5 bases). Trimming stripped 2 bases from V and 0 bases from J, with 18 bases between. Germline V gene lookup returns CDR1 SGHRS and CDR2 YFSETQ. The CDR3 is made up of 18 amino acids. Here the CDR3 reads CASSFDLDGVLAKNIQYF. CDR3 coding DNA: TGCGCCAGCAGCTTTGACTTAGACGGGGTCCTAGCCAAAAACATTCAGTACTTC. Filled out from reference TRBV5-1 and TRBJ2-4, the complete variable domain reads KAGVTQTPRYLIKTRGQQVTLSCSPISGHRSVSWYQQTPGQGLQFLFEYFSETQRNKGNFPGRFSGRQFSNSRSEMNVSTLELGDSALYLCASSFDLDGVLAKNIQYFGAGTRLSVL.

The V and J genes are TRBV5-6 and TRBJ1-1; D perhaps matches TRBD1 (5 bases). Germline V gene lookup returns CDR1 SGHDT and CDR2 YYEEEE. CDR3 length: 14 residues. Deletions cut 2 bases from V and 11 bases from J, with 19 bases between. The DNA of the CDR3 is TGTGCCAGCAGCTTCCGGTTCCCCAGGGCCGACGCTTTCTTT. Its translation is CASSFRFPRADAFF. Based on the CDR3 plus reference TRBV5-6 and TRBJ1-1, the full variable domain is DAGVTQSPTHLIKTRGQQVTLRCSPKSGHDTVSWYQQALGQGPQFIFQYYEEEERQRGNFPDRFSGHQFPNYSSELNVNALLLGDSALYLCASSFRFPRADAFFGQGTRLTVV.

The chain has TRBV19 and TRBJ2-7; 11 bases align to TRBD2. This CDR3 spans 15 amino acids. V shed 7 bases, J shed 7 bases, and the junction held 12 bases outside the gene matches. Germline values: CDR1 LNHDA, CDR2 SQIVND (reference sequence). As DNA, the CDR3 is TGTGCCAGTAAAAGTCACTCGACTAGCGGGGAAGAGCAGTACTTC. Translation: CASKSHSTSGEEQYF.

The rearrangement joins TRBV19 to TRBJ1-5, with 12 bases fitting TRBD1. V lost 6 bases to trimming and J lost 4 bases; unmatched junction nucleotides: 7. There are 16 residues in the CDR3. The germline gives CDR1 LNHDA, CDR2 SQIVND (reference sequence). The DNA of the CDR3 is TGTGCCAGTAGCCTGGGGACAGGGGGCGAGAATCAGCCCCAGCATTTT. Its protein product is CASSLGTGGENQPQHF.

This chain links TRBV6-5 with TRBJ2-1; 12 bases agree with TRBD2. The CDR3 length is 14 residues. Looked up from germline, CDR1 is MNHEY and CDR2 is SVGAGI. J gave up 12 bases and V 5 bases, and 8 bases lay outside the gene matches. CDR3 in DNA: TGTGCCAGCAGTCAAGGACTAGCGGGGTCCAGGCAGTTCTTC. Protein: CASSQGLAGSRQFF.

J is TRBJ2-7 and V is TRBV7-6; D possibly corresponds to TRBD2 (7 bases). With 2 bases removed from V and 2 bases from J, the gap between germline ends came to 13 bases. CDR1 SGHVS and CDR2 FNYEAQ come from the germline V gene. The CDR3 consists of 15 residues. The DNA of the CDR3 is TGTGCCAGCAGCTTAAGGGCGGGGGCAGCCTACGAGCAGTACTTC. Translated: CASSLRAGAAYEQYF.

The chain couples TRBV6-5 to TRBJ2-3; D remains ambiguous. CDR1 and CDR2 (germline): MNHEY, SVGAGI. This CDR3 comprises 14 residues. Trimming took off 3 bases at V and 1 base at J, with 8 bases between the two ends. The CDR3: CASSYSYGTDTQYF. Here the CDR3 DNA reads TGTGCCAGCAGTTATAGCTATGGCACAGATACGCAGTATTTT.

The chain is built from TRBV18 and TRBJ2-7, with 7 bases matching TRBD2. Germline values: CDR1 KGHSH, CDR2 LQKENI. The trim removed 2 bases at V and 4 bases at J, leaving 5 bases unmatched. The CDR3 has 14 amino acids. DNA of the CDR3: TGTGCCAGCTCACCAGGGGGGGATCTTTACGAGCAGTACTTC. This gives the protein CASSPGGDLYEQYF.

The chain has TRBV7-9 and TRBJ1-1, with D unclear. CDR3 length equals 13 residues. The germline V and J ends were trimmed by 2 bases and 6 bases, with 10 bases remaining between them. CDR1 is SEHNR, CDR2 FQNEAQ, per germline (reference sequence). In DNA form, the CDR3 reads TGTGCCAGCAGCTTATGGGAGCAAGCTGAAGCTTTCTTT. Its protein is CASSLWEQAEAFF.

DNA of the CDR3: TGTGCCATCAGTGAGGCCACAGGGGGCGCGAACACTGAAGCTTTCTTT. Translating gives CAISEATGGANTEAFF. This chain joins TRBV10-3 and TRBJ1-1; TRBD1 aligns across 9 bases. V shed 2 bases and J 1 base; nucleotides not matched to a gene: 5. CDR3 length: 16 residues. The V gene's germline CDR1 is ENHRY and CDR2 SYGVKD.

This clone showed up just once. The chain couples TRBV4-2 to TRBJ1-2, with 9 bases aligning to TRBD1. From germline, CDR1 is LGHNA and CDR2 YNFKEQ. The CDR3 is 13 amino acids. V was pared by 5 bases and J by 4 bases, with 2 bases of the junction left unmatched. In DNA form, the CDR3 reads TGTGCCAGCAGCATGGGACAGGGCTATGGCTACACCTTC. Translated, it gives CASSMGQGYGYTF.